The rows below give T cell receptor beta chains drawn from one sample of a study of memory CD4+ T cells and cytomegalovirus serostatus. Using immunoSEQ multiplex PCR, the repertoire was profiled, and TCRdb retains in-frame clones only, with some absent. Here the sample spans around 33,000 clones, about 80% being singletons. The sequenced sample consisted of memory CD4+ T cells from blood. The receptors were sampled from an adult in good health and CMV-seronegative. Some clones in this sample may be carry-over from other donors' samples. Both conserved end residues are part of each CDR3. D genes are given only for firm matches. Size is stated for part of the rows, as once, few or many counts, or as a class when the clone is expanded.

cdr3_aa j_call d_call v_call clone_size
CASMQLPNEQYF TRBJ2-7 NA TRBV6-5 NA
CASSEIYNEQFF TRBJ2-1 NA TRBV10-2 NA
CASSQAGSTDTQYF TRBJ2-3 NA TRBV4-1 NA
CSVGGSHYGYTF TRBJ1-2 NA TRBV29-1 NA
CASSFKPSDGYGYTF TRBJ1-2 NA TRBV5-4 NA
CASRFSLAQTYEQYF TRBJ2-7 NA TRBV12-2 NA
CASSFMNRYEMYF TRBJ2-3 NA TRBV27 NA
CAISGGQGSGNTIYF TRBJ1-3 TRBD1 TRBV10-3 NA
CASSQDKAGGLAFF TRBJ1-1 NA TRBV4-2 NA
CASSPGGGSANEKLFF TRBJ1-4 NA TRBV5-4 few
CASSPGGGGAYGYTF TRBJ1-2 TRBD1 TRBV5-1 NA
CASSQGPSQQYF TRBJ2-7 NA TRBV6-1 NA
CASSRWAANNEQFF TRBJ2-1 NA TRBV14 NA